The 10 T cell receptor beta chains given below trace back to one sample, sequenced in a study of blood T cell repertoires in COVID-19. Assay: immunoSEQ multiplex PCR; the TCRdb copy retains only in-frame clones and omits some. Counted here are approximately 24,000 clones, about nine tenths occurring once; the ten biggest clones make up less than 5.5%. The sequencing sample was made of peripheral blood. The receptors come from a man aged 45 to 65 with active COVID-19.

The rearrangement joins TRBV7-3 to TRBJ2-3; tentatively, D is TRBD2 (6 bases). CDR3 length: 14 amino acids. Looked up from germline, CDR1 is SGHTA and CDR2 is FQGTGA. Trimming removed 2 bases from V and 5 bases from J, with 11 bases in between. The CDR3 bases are TGTGCCAGCAGCTTAGGGGGGTCCCAAGATACGCAGTATTTT. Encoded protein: CASSLGGSQDTQYF.

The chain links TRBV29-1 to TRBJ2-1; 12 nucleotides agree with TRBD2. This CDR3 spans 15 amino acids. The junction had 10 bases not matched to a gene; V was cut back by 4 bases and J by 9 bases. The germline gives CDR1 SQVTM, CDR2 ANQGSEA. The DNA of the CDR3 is TGCAGCGTTGGGCTAGCGGGGGGGCCTCGAGGTGAGCAGTTCTTC. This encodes CSVGLAGGPRGEQFF.

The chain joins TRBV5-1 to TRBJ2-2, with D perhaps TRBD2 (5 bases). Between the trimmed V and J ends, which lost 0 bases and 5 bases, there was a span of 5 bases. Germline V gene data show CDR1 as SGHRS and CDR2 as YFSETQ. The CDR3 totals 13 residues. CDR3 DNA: TGCGCCAGCAGCTTGGGGGAGACCGGGGAGCTGTTTTTT. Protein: CASSLGETGELFF.

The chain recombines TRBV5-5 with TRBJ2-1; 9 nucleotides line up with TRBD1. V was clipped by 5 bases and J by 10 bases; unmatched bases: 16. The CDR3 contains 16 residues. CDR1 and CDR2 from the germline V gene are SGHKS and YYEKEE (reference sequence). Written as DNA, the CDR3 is TGTGCCAGCAGAACCCCAGGGACAGGGCAAGGACGGGAGCAGTTCTTC. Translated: CASRTPGTGQGREQFF.

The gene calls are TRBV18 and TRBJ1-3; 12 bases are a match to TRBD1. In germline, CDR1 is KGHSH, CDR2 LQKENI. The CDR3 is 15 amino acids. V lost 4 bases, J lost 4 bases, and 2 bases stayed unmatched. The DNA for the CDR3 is TGTGCCAGCTCACAAGGGACAGGGGGCGGAAACACCATATATTTT. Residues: CASSQGTGGGNTIYF.

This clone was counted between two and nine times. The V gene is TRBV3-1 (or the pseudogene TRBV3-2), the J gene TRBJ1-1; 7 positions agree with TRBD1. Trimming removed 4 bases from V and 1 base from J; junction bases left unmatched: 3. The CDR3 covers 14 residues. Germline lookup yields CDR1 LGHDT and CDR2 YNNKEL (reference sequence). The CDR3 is CASSPRDRNTEAFF. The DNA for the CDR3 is TGTGCCAGCAGCCCCCGGGACAGGAACACTGAAGCTTTCTTT.

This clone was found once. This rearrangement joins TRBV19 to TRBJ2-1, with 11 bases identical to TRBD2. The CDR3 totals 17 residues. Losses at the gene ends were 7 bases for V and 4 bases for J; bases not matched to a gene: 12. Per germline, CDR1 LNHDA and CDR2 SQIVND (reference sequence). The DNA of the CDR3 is TGTGCCAGTAATACCGGGACTAGCGGAAATGGATACAATGAGCAGTTCTTC. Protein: CASNTGTSGNGYNEQFF.

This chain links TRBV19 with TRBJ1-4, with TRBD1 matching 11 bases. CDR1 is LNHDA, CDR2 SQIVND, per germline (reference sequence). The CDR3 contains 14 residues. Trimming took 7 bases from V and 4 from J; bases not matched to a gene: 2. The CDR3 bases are TGTGCCAGTATAGGGACAGGGGGTAATGAAAAACTGTTTTTT. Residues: CASIGTGGNEKLFF.

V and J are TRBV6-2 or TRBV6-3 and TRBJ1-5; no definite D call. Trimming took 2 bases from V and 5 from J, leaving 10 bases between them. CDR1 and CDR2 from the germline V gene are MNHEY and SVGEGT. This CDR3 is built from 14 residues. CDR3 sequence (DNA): TGTGCCAGCAGTTACGTCGGGAGAGATCAGCCCCAGCATTTT. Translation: CASSYVGRDQPQHF.

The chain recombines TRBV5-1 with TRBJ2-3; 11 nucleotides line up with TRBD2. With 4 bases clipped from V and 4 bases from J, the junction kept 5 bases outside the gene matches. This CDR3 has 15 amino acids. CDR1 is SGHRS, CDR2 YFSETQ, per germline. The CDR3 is CASSPLAGASDTQYF. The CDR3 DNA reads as TGCGCCAGCAGCCCACTAGCGGGGGCTTCAGATACGCAGTATTTT.